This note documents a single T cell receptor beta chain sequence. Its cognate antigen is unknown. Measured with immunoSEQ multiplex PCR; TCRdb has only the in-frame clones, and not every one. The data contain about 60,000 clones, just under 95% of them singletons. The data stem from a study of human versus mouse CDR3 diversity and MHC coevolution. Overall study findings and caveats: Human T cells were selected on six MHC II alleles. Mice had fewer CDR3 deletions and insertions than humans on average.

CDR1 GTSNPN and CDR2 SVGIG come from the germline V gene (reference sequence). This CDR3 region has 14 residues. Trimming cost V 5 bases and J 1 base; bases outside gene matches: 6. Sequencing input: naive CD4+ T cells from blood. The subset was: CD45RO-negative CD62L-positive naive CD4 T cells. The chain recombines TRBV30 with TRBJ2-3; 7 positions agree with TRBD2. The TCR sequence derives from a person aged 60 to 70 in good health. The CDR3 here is CAWVAGARTDTQYF. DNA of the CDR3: TGTGCCTGGGTGGCGGGAGCGCGCACAGATACGCAGTATTTT. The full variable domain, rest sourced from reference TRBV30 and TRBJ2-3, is SQTIHQWPATLVQPVGSPLSLECTVEGTSNPNLYWYRQAAGRGLQLLFYSVGIGQISSEVPQNLSASRPQDRQFILSSKKLLLSDSGFYLCAWVAGARTDTQYFGPGTRLTVL.